This is a list of T cell receptor beta chains from one sample in a study of breast tumors, draining lymph nodes, adjacent tissues. A single record per CDR3 protein comes from TCRdb applying MiXCR to the multiplex PCR reads. The repertoire consists of 140,000 or so distinct CDR3 sequences, with approximately 29% occurring once and the leading ten covering 2% to 2.5%. The sample taken for sequencing was axillary lymph node tissue. The receptor set was obtained from a female donor with breast cancer. Some clones in this sample may be carry-over from other donors' samples. CDR3s include the opening cysteine and the closing phenylalanine or tryptophan. D genes are given only for firm matches. Clone size is given for some rows only: seen once, a few or many times, or a class if the clone is expanded.

>.|TRBV4-3|TRBD2|TRBJ2-7
CASSQEWAGEYYEQYF
TGCGCCAGCAGCCAAGAGTGGGCGGGAGAATACTACGAGCAGTACTTC
>.|TRBV7-9|TRBD2|TRBJ2-1
CASSPGRWAGVLLPDEQFF
TGTGCCAGCAGCCCCGGCAGGTGGGCGGGGGTCCTCCTCCCCGATGAGCAGTTCTTC
>few|TRBV30|.|TRBJ2-5
CAWSPRGRGGETQYF
TGTGCCTGGAGCCCCAGGGGGCGCGGGGGGGAGACCCAGTACTTC
>many|TRBV6-2/TRBV6-3|TRBD1|TRBJ1-5
CASSYSSAGTGRGNQPQHF
TGTGCCAGCAGTTACTCATCCGCCGGGACAGGGAGGGGGAATCAGCCCCAGCATTTT
>many|TRBV14|.|TRBJ2-3
CASSQWGADTQYF
TGTGCCAGCAGCCAGTGGGGAGCAGATACGCAGTATTTT
>once|TRBV2|.|TRBJ2-3
CASSLSVTDTQYF
TGTGCCAGCAGTTTAAGTGTCACAGATACGCAGTATTTT
>many|TRBV7-9|TRBD2|TRBJ2-1
CASPLSGGGNEQFF
TGTGCCAGTCCCCTAAGCGGGGGAGGCAATGAGCAGTTCTTC
>many|TRBV18|.|TRBJ2-3
CASSPGLSGTDTQYF
TGTGCCAGCTCTCCCGGACTAAGCGGCACAGATACGCAGTATTTT
>.|TRBV12-3/TRBV12-4|TRBD1|TRBJ1-2
CASSDRGWDYGYTF
TGTGCCAGCAGTGACAGGGGTTGGGACTATGGCTACACCTTC
>many|TRBV28|.|TRBJ1-6
CASHSWTSLHF
TGTGCCAGCCACTCCTGGACGTCCCTCCACTTT
>many|TRBV11-2|.|TRBJ1-3
CASSPTQGLTAGNTIYF
TGTGCCAGCAGCCCGACACAGGGTTTAACTGCGGGAAACACCATATATTTT
>many|TRBV7-8|.|TRBJ1-5
CASSLVNDQPQHF
TGTGCCAGCAGCTTAGTTAATGACCAGCCCCAGCATTTT
>many|TRBV7-2|.|TRBJ1-2
CASSLTGTYGYTF
TGTGCCAGCAGCTTAACAGGGACCTATGGCTACACCTTC
>many|TRBV7-8|.|TRBJ1-3
CASSRRGVGNTIYF
TGTGCCAGCAGCCGCCGGGGGGTAGGAAACACCATATATTTT
>few|TRBV6-2/TRBV6-3|.|TRBJ1-2
CASSHSVGAWNYGYTF
TGTGCCAGCAGTCACTCGGTAGGGGCTTGGAACTATGGCTACACCTTC
>.|TRBV6-4|.|TRBJ1-1
CASKGQMNTEAFF
TGTGCCAGCAAAGGACAGATGAACACTGAAGCTTTCTTT
>many|TRBV2|TRBD1|TRBJ1-5
CASSYRGDYQPQHF
TGTGCCAGCAGTTACAGGGGGGACTATCAGCCCCAGCATTTT
>.|TRBV2|TRBD2|TRBJ2-5
CASSPGLAGKETQYF
TGTGCCAGCAGCCCGGGACTAGCGGGAAAGGAGACCCAGTACTTC
>.|TRBV7-9|.|TRBJ1-6
CTSSLDGYNSPLHF
TGTACCAGCAGCTTAGACGGTTATAATTCACCCCTCCACTTT
>many|TRBV3-1|.|TRBJ1-2
CASSQEQIANYGYTF
TGTGCCAGCAGCCAAGAACAGATAGCTAACTATGGCTACACCTTC
>many|TRBV7-2|TRBD2|TRBJ2-3
CASRTGGTDTQYF
TGTGCCAGCAGGACCGGGGGGACAGATACGCAGTATTTT
>many|TRBV5-1|TRBD1|TRBJ1-2
CASSIGDRGYGYTF
TGCGCCAGCAGCATTGGTGACAGGGGCTATGGCTACACCTTC
>many|TRBV18|.|TRBJ2-1
CASSPVQDSYNEQFF
TGTGCCAGCTCACCAGTCCAGGACTCCTACAATGAGCAGTTCTTC
>.|TRBV7-2|.|TRBJ1-1
CASSLGGVRTEAFF
TGTGCCAGCAGCTTAGGCGGGGTACGGACTGAAGCTTTCTTT
>.|TRBV29-1|TRBD1|TRBJ1-3
CSVETGQGNPPGNTIYF
TGCAGCGTTGAAACCGGACAGGGGAACCCCCCTGGAAACACCATATATTTT
>.|TRBV7-2|.|TRBJ2-5
CASSSKGAQYF
TGTGCCAGCAGCTCTAAGGGGGCCCAGTACTTC
>.|TRBV18|TRBD1|TRBJ1-5
CASSPPLGQGIQPQHF
TGTGCCAGCTCACCACCCCTGGGACAGGGGATTCAGCCCCAGCATTTT
>.|TRBV6-5|.|TRBJ1-6
CASRPVSNGGEGSLLHF
TGTGCCAGCAGACCCGTGAGTAACGGGGGAGAAGGTTCACTCCTCCACTTT
>many|TRBV12-3/TRBV12-4|.|TRBJ1-3
CASSFGTLSGNTIYF
TGTGCCAGCAGTTTTGGCACCCTTTCTGGAAACACCATATATTTT
>many|TRBV11-2|.|TRBJ2-7
CASSLTGSAYEQYF
TGTGCCAGCAGCTTGACCGGGAGCGCCTACGAGCAGTACTTC
>.|TRBV29-1|.|TRBJ2-2
CSETTGLMNTGELSF
TGCAGCGAGACGACGGGACTTATGAACACCGGGGAGCTGTCTTTC
>many|TRBV30|.|TRBJ2-3
CAWSGAADTQYF
TGTGCCTGGAGTGGCGCAGCGGATACGCAGTATTTT
>many|TRBV7-2|TRBD1|TRBJ2-6
CASSHRRGRATSGANVLTF
TGTGCCAGCAGCCACCGCAGGGGGCGGGCGACCTCTGGGGCCAACGTCCTGACTTTC
>many|TRBV19|.|TRBJ2-5
CASSIDIPGGAQETQSF
TGTGCCAGTAGTATAGATATCCCCGGGGGAGCCCAAGAGACCCAGTCCTTC
>many|TRBV6-5|.|TRBJ2-1
CASSRSTFLLANEQFF
TGTGCCAGCAGCCGAAGTACTTTCCTACTTGCCAATGAGCAGTTCTTC
>many|TRBV30|TRBD2|TRBJ2-1
CAWDSGANSYNEQFF
TGTGCCTGGGACAGCGGGGCTAACTCCTACAATGAGCAGTTCTTC
>many|TRBV18|TRBD1|TRBJ2-7
CASSSRTGELYEQYF
TGTGCCAGCTCATCTCGGACAGGGGAACTCTACGAGCAGTACTTC
>.|TRBV20-1|TRBD1|TRBJ2-2
CSASETGDTGELFF
TGCAGTGCTAGCGAGACAGGGGACACCGGGGAGCTGTTCTTT
>many|TRBV12-3/TRBV12-4|.|TRBJ2-5
CASSVRQQETQYF
TGTGCCAGCAGCGTAAGGCAACAAGAGACCCAGTACTTC
>many|TRBV5-1|.|TRBJ2-3
CASSVRQITDTQYF
TGCGCCAGCAGCGTCCGACAGATCACAGATACGCAGTATTTT